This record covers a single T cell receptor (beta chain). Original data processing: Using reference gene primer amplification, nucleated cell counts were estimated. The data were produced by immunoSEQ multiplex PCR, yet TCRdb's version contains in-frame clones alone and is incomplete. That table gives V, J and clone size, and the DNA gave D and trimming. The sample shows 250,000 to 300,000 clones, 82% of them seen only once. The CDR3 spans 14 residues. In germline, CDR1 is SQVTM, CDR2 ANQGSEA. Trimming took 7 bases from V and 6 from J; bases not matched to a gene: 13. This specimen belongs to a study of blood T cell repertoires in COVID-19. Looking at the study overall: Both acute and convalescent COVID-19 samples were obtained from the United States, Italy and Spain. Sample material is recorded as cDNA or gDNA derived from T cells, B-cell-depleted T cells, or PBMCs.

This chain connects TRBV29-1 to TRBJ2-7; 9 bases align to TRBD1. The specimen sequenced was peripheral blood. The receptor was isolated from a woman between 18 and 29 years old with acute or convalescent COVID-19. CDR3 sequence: CSGRLPGTGSEQYF. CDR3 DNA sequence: TGCAGCGGAAGACTTCCCGGGACAGGGAGCGAGCAGTACTTC.